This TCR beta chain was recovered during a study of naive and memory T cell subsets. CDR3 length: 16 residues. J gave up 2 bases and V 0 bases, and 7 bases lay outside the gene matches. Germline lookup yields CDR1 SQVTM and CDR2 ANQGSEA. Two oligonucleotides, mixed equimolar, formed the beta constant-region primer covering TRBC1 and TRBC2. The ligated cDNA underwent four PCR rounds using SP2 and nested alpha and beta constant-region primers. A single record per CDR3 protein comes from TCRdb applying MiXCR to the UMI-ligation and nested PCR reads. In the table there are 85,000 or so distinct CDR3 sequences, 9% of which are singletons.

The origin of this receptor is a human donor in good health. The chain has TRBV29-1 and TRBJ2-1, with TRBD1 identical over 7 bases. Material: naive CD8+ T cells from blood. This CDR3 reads CSVEESGQRTYNEQFF. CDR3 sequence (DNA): TGCAGCGTTGAAGAGTCGGGACAGCGGACCTACAATGAGCAGTTCTTC.